This T cell receptor (beta chain) was recovered during a study of blood T cell repertoires in COVID-19. Comments on this clone: This sample includes further DNA sequences coding for the same CDR3.

Germline V CDR1 and CDR2: SGHTA, FQGTGA. CDR3 length: 13 amino acids. V was pared by 1 base and J by 1 base, with 4 bases between. Profiling relied on immunoSEQ multiplex PCR, and the TCRdb table lists in-frame clones only, not all of them. The sample lists a few hundred thousand clones, 88% occurring once. The receptor was isolated from a woman aged 18 to 35 who had recovered from COVID-19. This sequence joins TRBV7-3 and TRBJ1-1; D is undetermined. Material for sequencing was PBMCs or T cells enriched from blood (not recorded which). The CDR3 bases are TGTGCCAGCAGCTTAAACGGGAACACTGAAGCTTTCTTT. Its protein product is CASSLNGNTEAFF.